This T cell receptor beta chain derives from a study of CD8+CD57+ T cells in acquired aplastic anemia. Genomic DNA constituted the template upon which TCR beta VDJ and CDR3 profiling was performed. MiXCR was run by TCRdb on the reads, yielding one entry per CDR3 protein. Found here are about 290,000 distinct CDR3 sequences, under 65% of them singletons; the top ten hold 1.3%. Selection for sequencing was limited to patients who had shown CD8+CD57+ cell expansion by flow cytometry. Each patient carried a diagnosis of severe acquired aplastic anemia. No therapy had been given to the patients at the time of blood sampling. This CDR3 spans 14 amino acids. Trimming removed 1 base at V and 10 bases at J, with 16 bases between. Germline CDR1 and CDR2: SGHDN and FVKESK.

Sequencing was carried out using sorted CD4+, CD8+, or CD8+CD57+ T cells (not recorded which) from PBMCs. The source of this sequence is a human donor with aplastic anemia. The rearrangement links TRBV14 to TRBJ2-5; D is undetermined. DNA of the CDR3: TGTGCCAGCAGCCAAGGATTACGGAGTTCGGTCCAGTACTTC. Translation: CASSQGLRSSVQYF.